Listed below are T cell receptor beta chains from one sample, sequenced in a study of naive and memory T cell subsets. TCRdb re-called the UMI-ligation and nested PCR reads through MiXCR, storing one row per CDR3 protein. The table shows about 150,000 distinct CDR3 sequences, with 22% occurring only once. The sample consisted of naive CD4+ T cells from blood. The receptors shown here come from a human donor in good health. The CDR3 runs from the conserved cysteine through the conserved F or W. The D gene is left open where the match is weak. The size entry is marked missing in some rows and otherwise reads once, few, many or a size class.

J gene: TRBJ2-1; V gene: TRBV29-1; clone size: NA; D gene: NA; CDR3 protein: CSVRGRQGDNEQFF; CDR3 DNA: TGCAGCGTCAGGGGGAGGCAGGGCGACAATGAGCAGTTCTTC
J gene: TRBJ1-5; V gene: TRBV12-3/TRBV12-4; clone size: NA; D gene: NA; CDR3 protein: CASSLAAPGQPQHF; CDR3 DNA: TGTGCCAGCAGTTTAGCGGCCCCAGGTCAGCCCCAGCATTTT
J gene: TRBJ2-1; V gene: TRBV7-9; clone size: NA; D gene: NA; CDR3 protein: CASSLGFGVRNEQFF; CDR3 DNA: TGTGCCAGCAGCTTAGGTTTCGGAGTTCGGAATGAGCAGTTCTTC
J gene: TRBJ2-1; V gene: TRBV7-2; clone size: NA; D gene: NA; CDR3 protein: CASSLEGGVGYNEQFF; CDR3 DNA: TGTGCCAGCAGCTTAGAAGGGGGAGTGGGGTACAATGAGCAGTTCTTC
J gene: TRBJ2-3; V gene: TRBV29-1; clone size: NA; D gene: NA; CDR3 protein: CSAGHISTDTQYF; CDR3 DNA: TGCAGCGCCGGACACATCAGCACAGATACGCAGTATTTT
J gene: TRBJ1-5; V gene: TRBV28; clone size: NA; D gene: NA; CDR3 protein: CASSSLIPHQPQHF; CDR3 DNA: TGTGCCAGCAGTTCATTGATCCCACATCAGCCCCAGCATTTT
J gene: TRBJ1-3; V gene: TRBV7-9; clone size: NA; D gene: NA; CDR3 protein: CASSLEAGGTIYF; CDR3 DNA: TGTGCCAGCAGCTTAGAGGCAGGCGGCACCATATATTTT
J gene: TRBJ2-5; V gene: TRBV7-6; clone size: many; D gene: NA; CDR3 protein: CASSLLQETQYF; CDR3 DNA: TGTGCCAGCAGCTTACTACAAGAGACCCAGTACTTC
J gene: TRBJ2-2; V gene: TRBV6-1; clone size: few; D gene: TRBD1; CDR3 protein: CASRVGQGAGTGELFF; CDR3 DNA: TGTGCCAGCAGAGTCGGACAGGGGGCCGGCACCGGGGAGCTGTTTTTT
J gene: TRBJ2-1; V gene: TRBV7-9; clone size: few; D gene: TRBD2; CDR3 protein: CASSRGLAGFYDAQFF; CDR3 DNA: TGTGCCAGCAGCCGCGGACTAGCGGGGTTTTATGATGCGCAGTTCTTC
J gene: TRBJ2-7; V gene: TRBV6-5; clone size: few; D gene: TRBD1; CDR3 protein: CASSSGQGAVIFEQYF; CDR3 DNA: TGTGCCAGCAGCTCCGGACAGGGGGCGGTCATTTTCGAGCAGTACTTC
J gene: TRBJ1-2; V gene: TRBV12-3/TRBV12-4; clone size: few; D gene: TRBD1; CDR3 protein: CASRRTGNYGYTF; CDR3 DNA: TGTGCCAGCAGGAGGACAGGAAACTATGGCTACACCTTC
J gene: TRBJ2-3; V gene: TRBV28; clone size: NA; D gene: NA; CDR3 protein: CASSPSHWGTDTQYF; CDR3 DNA: TGTGCCAGCAGTCCCTCTCATTGGGGCACAGATACGCAGTATTTT
J gene: TRBJ2-3; V gene: TRBV6-2/TRBV6-3; clone size: NA; D gene: NA; CDR3 protein: CASSYVGLSTDTQYF; CDR3 DNA: TGTGCCAGCAGTTACGTGGGACTCAGCACAGATACGCAGTATTTT
J gene: TRBJ2-1; V gene: TRBV20-1; clone size: few; D gene: NA; CDR3 protein: CSANRESSYNEQFF; CDR3 DNA: TGCAGTGCAAACAGGGAGAGCTCCTACAATGAGCAGTTCTTC
J gene: TRBJ1-1; V gene: TRBV29-1; clone size: many; D gene: NA; CDR3 protein: CSGGGGGGNTEAFF; CDR3 DNA: TGCAGCGGGGGAGGTGGAGGAGGGAACACTGAAGCTTTCTTT
J gene: TRBJ2-5; V gene: TRBV18; clone size: few; D gene: NA; CDR3 protein: CASSPPWGTGQETQYF; CDR3 DNA: TGTGCCAGCTCACCACCGTGGGGGACCGGGCAAGAGACCCAGTACTTC
J gene: TRBJ1-2; V gene: TRBV6-5; clone size: NA; D gene: NA; CDR3 protein: CASRRQNYGYTF; CDR3 DNA: TGTGCCAGCAGAAGGCAAAACTATGGCTACACCTTC
J gene: TRBJ2-2; V gene: TRBV7-2; clone size: many; D gene: NA; CDR3 protein: CASSLQAKNTGELFF; CDR3 DNA: TGTGCCAGCAGCTTGCAGGCTAAGAACACCGGGGAGCTGTTTTTT
J gene: TRBJ1-1; V gene: TRBV7-8; clone size: NA; D gene: NA; CDR3 protein: CASTRGAGYTEAFF; CDR3 DNA: TGTGCCAGCACCAGAGGGGCGGGGTACACTGAAGCTTTCTTT
J gene: TRBJ2-3; V gene: TRBV7-2; clone size: NA; D gene: NA; CDR3 protein: CASSLEGTLQFTDTQYF; CDR3 DNA: TGTGCCAGCAGCTTAGAGGGGACGCTTCAATTCACAGATACGCAGTATTTT
J gene: TRBJ1-5; V gene: TRBV18; clone size: NA; D gene: NA; CDR3 protein: CASSPLGSRSGVNQPQHF; CDR3 DNA: TGTGCCAGCTCACCACTGGGTTCACGGTCGGGGGTCAATCAGCCCCAGCATTTT
J gene: TRBJ1-1; V gene: TRBV6-6; clone size: NA; D gene: TRBD1; CDR3 protein: CASSWTGGNTEAFF; CDR3 DNA: TGTGCCAGCAGTTGGACAGGGGGGAACACTGAAGCTTTCTTT
J gene: TRBJ2-7; V gene: TRBV6-2/TRBV6-3; clone size: many; D gene: NA; CDR3 protein: CASSSIGGHYEQYF; CDR3 DNA: TGTGCCAGCAGTTCCATAGGGGGACACTACGAGCAGTACTTC
J gene: TRBJ2-1; V gene: TRBV28; clone size: NA; D gene: TRBD1; CDR3 protein: CASSPPGQGAGEQFF; CDR3 DNA: TGTGCCAGCAGTCCTCCGGGACAGGGGGCTGGGGAGCAGTTCTTC
J gene: TRBJ2-7; V gene: TRBV20-1; clone size: few; D gene: TRBD2; CDR3 protein: CSARVAGTTFYYEQYF; CDR3 DNA: TGCAGTGCTAGGGTAGCCGGGACTACCTTCTACTACGAGCAGTACTTC
J gene: TRBJ2-3; V gene: TRBV11-3; clone size: NA; D gene: NA; CDR3 protein: CASSSQGAGADTQYF; CDR3 DNA: TGTGCCAGCAGCTCACAGGGCGCAGGGGCCGATACGCAGTATTTT
J gene: TRBJ2-2; V gene: TRBV6-5; clone size: NA; D gene: TRBD1; CDR3 protein: CASRSRDRGVGELFF; CDR3 DNA: TGTGCCAGCAGGTCCCGGGACAGGGGCGTCGGGGAGCTGTTTTTT
J gene: TRBJ2-7; V gene: TRBV3-1; clone size: many; D gene: NA; CDR3 protein: CASSQDPGGSYEQYF; CDR3 DNA: TGTGCCAGCAGCCAAGATCCCGGAGGATCCTACGAGCAGTACTTC
J gene: TRBJ1-1; V gene: TRBV6-5; clone size: NA; D gene: NA; CDR3 protein: CASSYWGRGANTEAFF; CDR3 DNA: TGTGCCAGCAGTTACTGGGGAAGGGGGGCGAACACTGAAGCTTTCTTT
J gene: TRBJ2-1; V gene: TRBV19; clone size: many; D gene: TRBD2; CDR3 protein: CASSIALAGRMGQFF; CDR3 DNA: TGTGCCAGTAGTATAGCACTAGCGGGAAGAATGGGGCAGTTCTTC
J gene: TRBJ1-2; V gene: TRBV6-5; clone size: NA; D gene: NA; CDR3 protein: CASSYRRRGAGYTF; CDR3 DNA: TGTGCCAGCAGTTACCGGAGACGTGGCGCTGGCTACACCTTC
J gene: TRBJ2-4; V gene: TRBV20-1; clone size: many; D gene: NA; CDR3 protein: CSARDYTGPKNIQYF; CDR3 DNA: TGCAGTGCTAGAGACTACACCGGGCCGAAAAACATTCAGTACTTC
J gene: TRBJ2-1; V gene: TRBV4-3; clone size: few; D gene: NA; CDR3 protein: CASSQGRVASNEQFF; CDR3 DNA: TGCGCCAGCAGCCAAGGGCGGGTGGCAAGCAATGAGCAGTTCTTC
J gene: TRBJ2-1; V gene: TRBV6-5; clone size: many; D gene: TRBD1; CDR3 protein: CASRRQRDRVYNEQFF; CDR3 DNA: TGTGCCAGCAGACGCCAGCGGGACAGGGTCTACAATGAGCAGTTCTTC
J gene: TRBJ2-1; V gene: TRBV28; clone size: NA; D gene: TRBD2; CDR3 protein: CASSRASGSHNRNEQFF; CDR3 DNA: TGTGCCAGCAGCCGTGCTAGCGGATCCCACAACCGCAATGAGCAGTTCTTC
J gene: TRBJ2-5; V gene: TRBV7-9; clone size: few; D gene: TRBD2; CDR3 protein: CASSRLAGETQYF; CDR3 DNA: TGTGCCAGCAGCCGGCTAGCGGGAGAGACCCAGTACTTC
J gene: TRBJ1-1; V gene: TRBV27; clone size: NA; D gene: TRBD1; CDR3 protein: CASSLYRGLNTEAFF; CDR3 DNA: TGTGCCAGCAGTCTTTACAGGGGACTGAACACTGAAGCTTTCTTT
J gene: TRBJ1-3; V gene: TRBV5-6; clone size: NA; D gene: TRBD1; CDR3 protein: CASSHGDSAPFYSGNTIYF; CDR3 DNA: TGTGCCAGCAGCCACGGGGACAGTGCCCCCTTTTACTCTGGAAACACCATATATTTT
J gene: TRBJ2-5; V gene: TRBV30; clone size: few; D gene: TRBD2; CDR3 protein: CAWSVPSGRKTQYF; CDR3 DNA: TGTGCCTGGAGTGTACCTAGCGGGAGAAAGACCCAGTACTTC
J gene: TRBJ1-5; V gene: TRBV27; clone size: NA; D gene: NA; CDR3 protein: CASSGQYNQPQHF; CDR3 DNA: TGTGCCAGCAGCGGACAGTACAATCAGCCCCAGCATTTT
J gene: TRBJ1-1; V gene: TRBV19; clone size: few; D gene: NA; CDR3 protein: CASSINRVNTEAFF; CDR3 DNA: TGTGCCAGTAGTATAAATCGGGTGAACACTGAAGCTTTCTTT
J gene: TRBJ2-7; V gene: TRBV29-1; clone size: NA; D gene: NA; CDR3 protein: CSIRTSAYEQYF; CDR3 DNA: TGCAGCATCAGGACCAGCGCCTACGAGCAGTACTTC
J gene: TRBJ2-7; V gene: TRBV29-1; clone size: many; D gene: NA; CDR3 protein: CSVVRQGYEQYF; CDR3 DNA: TGCAGCGTCGTACGACAAGGGTACGAGCAGTACTTC
J gene: TRBJ1-3; V gene: TRBV5-1; clone size: NA; D gene: TRBD1; CDR3 protein: CASSNRGFGAGGNTIYF; CDR3 DNA: TGCGCCAGCAGCAACAGGGGATTTGGAGCAGGTGGAAACACCATATATTTT
J gene: TRBJ1-5; V gene: TRBV6-1; clone size: NA; D gene: NA; CDR3 protein: CASSEVTNSNQPQHF; CDR3 DNA: TGTGCCAGCAGTGAAGTCACCAATAGCAATCAGCCCCAGCATTTT
J gene: TRBJ2-3; V gene: TRBV5-1; clone size: NA; D gene: TRBD2; CDR3 protein: CASKAGSDTDTQYF; CDR3 DNA: TGCGCCAGTAAAGCGGGATCTGACACAGATACGCAGTATTTT
J gene: TRBJ2-3; V gene: TRBV20-1; clone size: NA; D gene: TRBD1; CDR3 protein: CSAVNHRDRVTDTQYF; CDR3 DNA: TGCAGTGCTGTCAACCATCGGGACAGGGTCACAGATACGCAGTATTTT
J gene: TRBJ1-1; V gene: TRBV3-1; clone size: NA; D gene: NA; CDR3 protein: CASSQVGGGLNTEAFF; CDR3 DNA: TGTGCCAGCAGCCAAGTGGGGGGGGGGCTGAACACTGAAGCTTTCTTT
J gene: TRBJ2-1; V gene: TRBV6-1; clone size: few; D gene: TRBD2; CDR3 protein: CASRGGASGTNEQFF; CDR3 DNA: TGTGCCAGCAGGGGCGGCGCTAGCGGGACCAATGAGCAGTTCTTC
J gene: TRBJ2-1; V gene: TRBV5-5; clone size: NA; D gene: TRBD2; CDR3 protein: CASTREGRTDNEQFF; CDR3 DNA: TGTGCCAGCACCCGGGAGGGCAGGACGGACAATGAGCAGTTCTTC